The rows below give T cell receptor beta chains drawn from one sample of a study of T cells in Graves' hyperthyroidism and ophthalmopathy. Each CDR3 protein gets one entry after TCRdb re-called the multiplex PCR reads with MiXCR. In the table there are more than 600,000 distinct CDR3 sequences, 16% of which are singletons. Sequencing was carried out using blood. Receptors originate from a man younger than 35 with Graves' hyperthyroidism. CDR3s include the opening cysteine and the closing phenylalanine or tryptophan. The order of the fields is D gene, clone size, J gene, V gene, CDR3 DNA, CDR3 protein. A D gene is named only where the DNA matches it firmly. A clone size is listed for some rows: how often the clone was seen (once, few, many), or a class if it is expanded.

d_call: .
clone_size: many
j_call: TRBJ1-5
v_call: TRBV28
cdr3_nt: TGCGCCAGCAGCTTGAAGGGGAATCAGCCCCAGCATTTT
cdr3_aa: CASSLKGNQPQHF

d_call: TRBD2
clone_size: many
j_call: TRBJ2-3
v_call: TRBV28
cdr3_nt: TGTGCCAGCAGCCTGCGGGAGGGCCCAGATACGCAGTATTTT
cdr3_aa: CASSLREGPDTQYF

d_call: TRBD1
clone_size: many
j_call: TRBJ2-3
v_call: TRBV11-1
cdr3_nt: TGTGCCAGCAGCTGGGGACAGGGGGCGTCAGATACGCAGTATTTT
cdr3_aa: CASSWGQGASDTQYF

d_call: TRBD1
clone_size: many
j_call: TRBJ2-7
v_call: TRBV28
cdr3_nt: TGTGCCAGCAGTACCTTCGGGACAGAGTCCTACGAGCAGTACTTC
cdr3_aa: CASSTFGTESYEQYF

d_call: TRBD1
clone_size: few
j_call: TRBJ1-2
v_call: TRBV7-8
cdr3_nt: TGTGCCAGCAGCATCGACAGGGGACAAGGTGGCTACACCTTC
cdr3_aa: CASSIDRGQGGYTF

d_call: .
clone_size: .
j_call: TRBJ2-1
v_call: TRBV9
cdr3_nt: TGTGCCAGCAGCGTGAGTGTAAGTGACGGGCAGTTCTTC
cdr3_aa: CASSVSVSDGQFF

d_call: .
clone_size: .
j_call: TRBJ2-2
v_call: TRBV6-1
cdr3_nt: TGTGCCAGCAGTGGTTCTATTAGTATTTTGGGGGAGCTGTTTTTT
cdr3_aa: CASSGSISILGELFF

d_call: .
clone_size: .
j_call: TRBJ2-3
v_call: TRBV3-1
cdr3_nt: TGTGCCAGCAGCCAAGCCTCCCGGGATACGCAGTATTTT
cdr3_aa: CASSQASRDTQYF

d_call: .
clone_size: .
j_call: TRBJ1-5
v_call: TRBV4-1
cdr3_nt: TGCGCCAGCAGCCAAACACAGCATAGCAATCAGCCCCAGCATTTT
cdr3_aa: CASSQTQHSNQPQHF

d_call: .
clone_size: few
j_call: TRBJ2-4
v_call: TRBV7-8
cdr3_nt: TGTGCCAGCAGCCCGTTCACGGGGCCACTCCGGACCGCCAAAAACATTCAGTACTTC
cdr3_aa: CASSPFTGPLRTAKNIQYF

d_call: .
clone_size: many
j_call: TRBJ2-7
v_call: TRBV5-1
cdr3_nt: TGCGCCAGCAGCTTAATCCCAGGCCCCGAGCAGTACTTC
cdr3_aa: CASSLIPGPEQYF

d_call: TRBD2
clone_size: many
j_call: TRBJ2-5
v_call: TRBV7-8
cdr3_nt: TGTGCCAGCAGCCGGGGACTACTCCAAGAGACCCAGTACTTC
cdr3_aa: CASSRGLLQETQYF

d_call: .
clone_size: many
j_call: TRBJ1-1
v_call: TRBV2
cdr3_nt: TGTGCCAGCAGTGTCGCCGGGACACGGACTGAAGCTTTCTTT
cdr3_aa: CASSVAGTRTEAFF

d_call: TRBD2
clone_size: few
j_call: TRBJ2-3
v_call: TRBV24-1
cdr3_nt: TGTGCCACCAGTGAAACTAGCGGGAGTTCAGATACGCAGTATTTT
cdr3_aa: CATSETSGSSDTQYF

d_call: TRBD2
clone_size: .
j_call: TRBJ2-1
v_call: TRBV6-1
cdr3_nt: TGTGCCAGCAGTGAAATAGCGGGAGGATTCCATGAGCAGTTCTTC
cdr3_aa: CASSEIAGGFHEQFF

d_call: .
clone_size: many
j_call: TRBJ1-5
v_call: TRBV12-3/TRBV12-4
cdr3_nt: TGTGCCAGCAGTTTAGCTACTCATCAGCCCCAGCATTTT
cdr3_aa: CASSLATHQPQHF

d_call: TRBD1
clone_size: many
j_call: TRBJ2-5
v_call: TRBV28
cdr3_nt: TGTGCCAGCAAGGACAGGGGGCTTCCAGAGACCCAGTACTTC
cdr3_aa: CASKDRGLPETQYF

d_call: .
clone_size: few
j_call: TRBJ2-3
v_call: TRBV29-1
cdr3_nt: TGCAGCGTTGAAGATGCGGTGGGAGATACGCAGTATTTT
cdr3_aa: CSVEDAVGDTQYF

d_call: .
clone_size: .
j_call: TRBJ1-4
v_call: TRBV18
cdr3_nt: TGTGCCAGCTCAAGAGGACAAGCCGAAAAACTGTTTTTT
cdr3_aa: CASSRGQAEKLFF

d_call: .
clone_size: once
j_call: TRBJ2-3
v_call: TRBV4-1
cdr3_nt: TGCGCCAGCAGTCCCGGGGGTACAGTTTCGGGGGGGACAGCACCTCATCGCGATACGCAGTATTTT
cdr3_aa: CASSPGGTVSGGTAPHRDTQYF

d_call: .
clone_size: many
j_call: TRBJ2-7
v_call: TRBV7-9
cdr3_nt: TGTGCCAGCAGCCTCCGGGACAACTCGGACGAGCAGTACTTC
cdr3_aa: CASSLRDNSDEQYF

d_call: TRBD2
clone_size: many
j_call: TRBJ2-1
v_call: TRBV20-1
cdr3_nt: TGCAGTGCAAGGACTAGCGGGAGTGGTGAGCAGTTCTTC
cdr3_aa: CSARTSGSGEQFF

d_call: TRBD1
clone_size: .
j_call: TRBJ2-3
v_call: TRBV7-9
cdr3_nt: TGTGCCAGCAGCCCCGGGACAGCGACTAGCACAGATACGCAGTATTTT
cdr3_aa: CASSPGTATSTDTQYF

d_call: TRBD2
clone_size: many
j_call: TRBJ2-3
v_call: TRBV7-9
cdr3_nt: TGTGCCAGCAGCCCCGGACTAGCGGGCAGCACAGATACGCAGTATTTT
cdr3_aa: CASSPGLAGSTDTQYF

d_call: TRBD1
clone_size: .
j_call: TRBJ1-1
v_call: TRBV4-1
cdr3_nt: TGCGCCACCGGGACAGGCGCTACTGAAGCTTTCTTT
cdr3_aa: CATGTGATEAFF

d_call: .
clone_size: .
j_call: TRBJ2-7
v_call: TRBV28
cdr3_nt: TGTGCCAGCAGTTTTGGGTTCTCCTACGAGCAGTACTTC
cdr3_aa: CASSFGFSYEQYF

d_call: TRBD2
clone_size: .
j_call: TRBJ2-2
v_call: TRBV5-1
cdr3_nt: TGCGCCAGCAGCTCCCAGTCCACTAGCGGGGACGGGGAGCTGTTTTTT
cdr3_aa: CASSSQSTSGDGELFF

d_call: TRBD2
clone_size: many
j_call: TRBJ2-3
v_call: TRBV11-2
cdr3_nt: TGTGCCAGCAGCCCAGATCCTAGCGGGAGAGGGGATACGCAGTATTTT
cdr3_aa: CASSPDPSGRGDTQYF

d_call: TRBD2
clone_size: many
j_call: TRBJ2-1
v_call: TRBV11-3
cdr3_nt: TGTGCCAGCGTTCAAGGCGGGAGCATCAATGAGCAGTTCTTC
cdr3_aa: CASVQGGSINEQFF

d_call: .
clone_size: few
j_call: TRBJ1-4
v_call: TRBV3-1
cdr3_nt: TGTGCCAGCAGCCAAGATGCGGGGACCCCAACTAATGAAAAACTGTTTTTT
cdr3_aa: CASSQDAGTPTNEKLFF

d_call: .
clone_size: many
j_call: TRBJ2-7
v_call: TRBV12-3/TRBV12-4
cdr3_nt: TGTGCCAGCAGTTTGGGAGGTGACCTCTACGAGCAGTACTTC
cdr3_aa: CASSLGGDLYEQYF

d_call: .
clone_size: many
j_call: TRBJ2-1
v_call: TRBV10-2
cdr3_nt: TGCGCCAGCAGACCGGGTGACAATGAGCAGTTCTTC
cdr3_aa: CASRPGDNEQFF

d_call: TRBD1
clone_size: .
j_call: TRBJ1-2
v_call: TRBV19
cdr3_nt: TGTGCCAGCGCGGGGCAGGGGGATTATGGCTACACCTTC
cdr3_aa: CASAGQGDYGYTF

d_call: .
clone_size: many
j_call: TRBJ1-5
v_call: TRBV28
cdr3_nt: TGTGCCAGCAGTAACGCACACAGGTTCAATCAGCCCCAGCATTTT
cdr3_aa: CASSNAHRFNQPQHF

d_call: .
clone_size: .
j_call: TRBJ1-1
v_call: TRBV9
cdr3_nt: TGTGCCAGCAGCGTAGAAGGACCCAGGCCCGTCACTGAAGCTTTCTTT
cdr3_aa: CASSVEGPRPVTEAFF

d_call: .
clone_size: many
j_call: TRBJ1-1
v_call: TRBV30
cdr3_nt: TGTGCCTGGAATAGGCGGCAGATGAACACTGAAGCTTTCTTT
cdr3_aa: CAWNRRQMNTEAFF

d_call: TRBD1
clone_size: few
j_call: TRBJ2-1
v_call: TRBV12-3/TRBV12-4
cdr3_nt: TGTGCCAGCACCCCCAGCGCCGGGACAGGGTTTCATGAGCAGTTCTTC
cdr3_aa: CASTPSAGTGFHEQFF

d_call: TRBD2
clone_size: many
j_call: TRBJ2-6
v_call: TRBV28
cdr3_nt: TGTGCCCACGGGGGGGCGGCTGGGGCCAACGTCCTGACTTTC
cdr3_aa: CAHGGAAGANVLTF

d_call: .
clone_size: many
j_call: TRBJ2-3
v_call: TRBV28
cdr3_nt: TGTGCCAGCAGCCCTCTTTTCTTCGATACGCAGTATTTT
cdr3_aa: CASSPLFFDTQYF

d_call: TRBD2
clone_size: many
j_call: TRBJ2-4
v_call: TRBV3-1
cdr3_nt: TGTGCCAGCAGCCAACGGACTAGCGGGAAGGGCATTCAGTACTTC
cdr3_aa: CASSQRTSGKGIQYF

d_call: TRBD1
clone_size: few
j_call: TRBJ2-5
v_call: TRBV5-1
cdr3_nt: TGCGCCAGCACGACAGGGGGTAACATTTACGGGGAGACCCAGTACTTC
cdr3_aa: CASTTGGNIYGETQYF

d_call: .
clone_size: .
j_call: TRBJ2-1
v_call: TRBV24-1
cdr3_nt: TGTGCCACCAGTGATCCACAGGGAATAGCACAGGGGCAGTTCTTC
cdr3_aa: CATSDPQGIAQGQFF

d_call: TRBD2
clone_size: few
j_call: TRBJ2-1
v_call: TRBV20-1
cdr3_nt: TGCAGTGCTAGAGATCCTAGCGGGAGGGTCAATGAGCAGTTCTTC
cdr3_aa: CSARDPSGRVNEQFF

d_call: .
clone_size: .
j_call: TRBJ1-2
v_call: TRBV11-2
cdr3_nt: TGTGCCACACAGGGTATCTATGGCTACACCTTC
cdr3_aa: CATQGIYGYTF

d_call: .
clone_size: few
j_call: TRBJ1-5
v_call: TRBV15
cdr3_nt: TGTGCCACCAGCAGAGGAGGGAGTAGGGGCAATCAGCCCCAGCATTTT
cdr3_aa: CATSRGGSRGNQPQHF

d_call: .
clone_size: .
j_call: TRBJ2-1
v_call: TRBV20-1
cdr3_nt: TGCAGTGCCAGGGAAAGACGGAGCTCCTACAATGAGCAGTTCTTC
cdr3_aa: CSARERRSSYNEQFF

d_call: .
clone_size: many
j_call: TRBJ2-1
v_call: TRBV28
cdr3_nt: TGTGCCAGCAAGGAGTCTACCATCGGCGATGAGCAGTTCTTC
cdr3_aa: CASKESTIGDEQFF

d_call: TRBD2
clone_size: many
j_call: TRBJ2-1
v_call: TRBV6-1
cdr3_nt: TGTGCCAGCAAAATCCTAGCGGGAGGGCTCAATGAGCAGTTCTTC
cdr3_aa: CASKILAGGLNEQFF

d_call: TRBD1
clone_size: .
j_call: TRBJ1-5
v_call: TRBV12-3/TRBV12-4
cdr3_nt: TGTGCCAGCAGTGCACCGGACAGGGTCAGCGATCAGCCCCAGCATTTT
cdr3_aa: CASSAPDRVSDQPQHF

d_call: .
clone_size: .
j_call: TRBJ1-2
v_call: TRBV5-6
cdr3_nt: TGTGCCAGCAGCCCGGATTTGAGGGGCTATGGCTACACCTTC
cdr3_aa: CASSPDLRGYGYTF

d_call: TRBD1
clone_size: many
j_call: TRBJ1-6
v_call: TRBV12-3/TRBV12-4
cdr3_nt: TGTGCCAGCAGTTTCGAGACAGGGAATTCACCCCTCCACTTT
cdr3_aa: CASSFETGNSPLHF

d_call: TRBD2
clone_size: many
j_call: TRBJ2-7
v_call: TRBV6-2/TRBV6-3
cdr3_nt: TGTGCCAGCGGGGGACTAGCGGTTTACGAGCAGTACTTC
cdr3_aa: CASGGLAVYEQYF

d_call: .
clone_size: few
j_call: TRBJ2-1
v_call: TRBV5-8
cdr3_nt: TGTGCCAGCAGCATTAGGTTCAGGGCTGCCTCCTACAATGAGCAGTTCTTC
cdr3_aa: CASSIRFRAASYNEQFF

d_call: .
clone_size: .
j_call: TRBJ2-7
v_call: TRBV29-1
cdr3_nt: TGCAGCGTTGTCCCAGGGAGTTCCCCCTACGAGCAGTACTTC
cdr3_aa: CSVVPGSSPYEQYF

d_call: TRBD1
clone_size: few
j_call: TRBJ2-7
v_call: TRBV27
cdr3_nt: TGTGCCAGCAGTTGGGGACAGTCTGAATCCTACGAGCAGTACTTC
cdr3_aa: CASSWGQSESYEQYF

d_call: .
clone_size: many
j_call: TRBJ2-7
v_call: TRBV5-4
cdr3_nt: TGTGCCAGCAGCTTGCCACTTTCCTACGAGCAGTACTTC
cdr3_aa: CASSLPLSYEQYF

d_call: .
clone_size: .
j_call: TRBJ2-7
v_call: TRBV5-6
cdr3_nt: TGTGCCAGCAGCTTGAGGGGGGACGTCTCCTACGAGCAGTACTTC
cdr3_aa: CASSLRGDVSYEQYF

d_call: .
clone_size: few
j_call: TRBJ2-7
v_call: TRBV4-1
cdr3_nt: TGCGCCAGCAGCCAAGGGACACAAGCTTCCTACGAGCAGTACTTC
cdr3_aa: CASSQGTQASYEQYF

d_call: .
clone_size: .
j_call: TRBJ1-2
v_call: TRBV14
cdr3_nt: TGTGCCAGCAGCCAATCCGGGACTAACTATGGCTACACCTTC
cdr3_aa: CASSQSGTNYGYTF

d_call: TRBD2
clone_size: .
j_call: TRBJ2-1
v_call: TRBV5-1
cdr3_nt: TGCGCCAGCAGCAACAGCGGGAGGGCCTCGAATGAGCAGTTCTTC
cdr3_aa: CASSNSGRASNEQFF